What follows is one T cell receptor (beta chain) and its context. The junction and the germline gene differ at one end; a read error may be behind it. The CDR3 consists of 16 residues. From germline, CDR1 is MNHNY and CDR2 SVGAGI (reference sequence). TEMRA cells were FACS-enriched and CD8+ and CD4+ T cells negatively isolated. The data stem from a study of CD8 T cells in Susac syndrome. The RNA input was roughly 0.45 to 1 ug, and it was reverse transcribed with random hexamers. A multiplex approach, immunoSEQ multiplex PCR, amplified TCR beta CDR3 across 54 Vbeta and 13 Jbeta. TCRdb itself ran the immunoSEQ multiplex PCR reads through MiXCR, one entry per CDR3 protein. The table records about 120,000 distinct CDR3 sequences, around 94% of them present only once.

The receptor was isolated from a human donor in good health. The V gene is TRBV6-6, the J gene TRBJ2-7, with 9 nucleotides matching TRBD1. The sequenced sample was CD4+ T cells from PBMCs. CDR3 sequence (DNA): TGTGCCAGCAGTTATAGGGGACAGGGTGACTCCCACGAGCAGTACTTC. Translation gives CASSYRGQGDSHEQYF.